Shown below are 24 T cell receptor beta chains from a single sample sequenced in a study of CD8 T cells in ankylosing spondylitis. TCRdb processed the 5' RACE reads anew with MiXCR; each CDR3 protein has one entry. Here the sample spans 30,000 or so distinct CDR3 sequences, around 5.2% being singletons. The sequenced material came from blood, either unsorted or a sorted T cell fraction (not recorded which). The receptor set was obtained from a female donor with ankylosing spondylitis or in good health (not recorded which).

This clonotype was picked up a small number of times. The chain joins TRBV5-6 to TRBJ2-3; TRBD1 aligns across 7 bases. The germline CDR1 and CDR2 sequences are SGHDT and YYEEEE. The V segment lost 3 bases and the J segment 2 bases; nucleotides outside the gene matches: 9. The CDR3 is made up of 16 amino acids. The CDR3 nucleotides are TGTGCCAGCAGCTCGAAATGGACAGGCTCCACAGATACGCAGTATTTT. Translated, it gives CASSSKWTGSTDTQYF.

The genes are TRBV9 and TRBJ2-2; possibly TRBD2 for D (5 bases). Germline V gene data show CDR1 as SGDLS and CDR2 as YYNGEE. The CDR3 extends over 14 amino acids. Trimming removed 4 bases from V and 5 bases from J, with 12 bases in between. In DNA, the CDR3 is TGTGCCAGCAGCTTAAAAGAGGGAACCGGGGAGCTGTTTTTT. Amino acids: CASSLKEGTGELFF.

This clonotype appeared many times. The V call is TRBV9, the J call TRBJ1-1; D possibly corresponds to TRBD1 (5 bases). Germline loops: CDR1 SGDLS, CDR2 YYNGEE. The CDR3 loop spans 15 amino acids. The germline V and J ends were trimmed by 3 bases and 0 bases, with 12 bases remaining between them. CDR3 nucleotide sequence: TGTGCCAGCAGCGAAACCGACAGCATGAACACTGAAGCTTTCTTT. Its translation is CASSETDSMNTEAFF.

The sample holds many counts of this clonotype. The V gene is TRBV9, the J gene TRBJ1-3; 7 bases map to TRBD1. There are 15 residues in the CDR3. V was clipped by 4 bases and J by 0 bases; unmatched bases: 4. Germline lookup yields CDR1 SGDLS and CDR2 YYNGEE. The CDR3 protein is CASSRRGASGNTIYF. In DNA, the CDR3 is TGTGCCAGCAGCCGCAGGGGGGCCTCTGGAAACACCATATATTTT.

By sample share, this clonotype is medium-sized. This chain connects TRBV9 to TRBJ2-1, with 7 bases aligning to TRBD2. The CDR3 runs 17 residues. Germline V gene data show CDR1 as SGDLS and CDR2 as YYNGEE. J was trimmed by 1 base and V by 4 bases; bases with no gene match: 11. This chain's CDR3 is CASSTRRTGGSYNEQFF. CDR3 nucleotides: TGTGCCAGCAGCACCCGTCGTACGGGAGGATCCTACAATGAGCAGTTCTTC.

This chain uses TRBV9 with TRBJ2-1; D gene ambiguous. The CDR3 is made up of 13 amino acids. CDR1 is SGDLS and CDR2 is YYNGEE in the germline V gene. Trimming took off 1 base at V and 3 bases at J, with 5 bases between the two ends. The CDR3 region has the DNA TGTGCCAGCAGCGTAAATAACTACAATGAGCAGTTCTTC. It is translated as CASSVNNYNEQFF.

This clonotype is medium-sized. The rearrangement uses TRBV9 and TRBJ1-1; D may be TRBD1 (5 bases). CDR3 size: 15 residues. Deletions cut 0 bases from V and 3 bases from J, with 12 bases between. CDR1 SGDLS and CDR2 YYNGEE come from the germline V gene. In DNA form, the CDR3 reads TGTGCCAGCAGCGTAGACCCAGGGACCTACACTGAAGCTTTCTTT. Its translation: CASSVDPGTYTEAFF. Supplemented by reference TRBV9 and TRBJ1-1, the full variable domain reads DSGVTQTPKHLITATGQRVTLRCSPRSGDLSVYWYQQSLDQGLQFLIQYYNGEERAKGNILERFSAQQFPDLHSELNLSSLELGDSALYFCASSVDPGTYTEAFFGQGTRLTVV.

The CDR3 protein is CASSIETGGAPRELFF. The CDR3, as DNA: TGTGCCAGCAGCATAGAAACAGGGGGCGCCCCTAGGGAGCTGTTTTTT. This chain joins TRBV9 and TRBJ2-2; 9 nucleotides line up with TRBD1. Germline V gene sequence: CDR1 SGDLS, CDR2 YYNGEE. Trimming removed 4 bases from V and 9 bases from J; junction bases left unmatched: 13. The CDR3 has 16 residues.

In its sample, this clonotype was seen many times. The chain is built from TRBV9 and TRBJ2-2, with TRBD1 identical over 10 bases. With V trimmed by 0 bases and J by 4 bases, 3 bases remained unmatched. The CDR3 spans 16 residues. The germline V gene has CDR1 SGDLS and CDR2 YYNGEE. CDR3 bases: TGTGCCAGCAGCGTAGCCGGACAGGGGGGCACCGGGGAGCTGTTTTTT. Translating gives CASSVAGQGGTGELFF. The full variable domain, in which reference TRBV9 and TRBJ2-2 provide the parts outside the CDR3, is DSGVTQTPKHLITATGQRVTLRCSPRSGDLSVYWYQQSLDQGLQFLIQYYNGEERAKGNILERFSAQQFPDLHSELNLSSLELGDSALYFCASSVAGQGGTGELFFGEGSRLTVL.

This rearrangement joins TRBV9 to TRBJ2-1; D remains ambiguous. The CDR3 covers 13 residues. Germline V gene lookup returns CDR1 SGDLS and CDR2 YYNGEE. With 2 bases removed from V and 6 bases from J, the gap between germline ends came to 9 bases. CDR3 sequence: CASSVGSSNEQFF. Here the CDR3 DNA reads TGTGCCAGCAGCGTGGGTAGCAGCAATGAGCAGTTCTTC.

This clonotype showed up just a few times. The chain has TRBV9 and TRBJ1-6; the match to TRBD1 covers 7 bases. The germline V gene encodes CDR1 SGDLS and CDR2 YYNGEE. With V trimmed by 0 bases and J by 8 bases, 8 bases remained unmatched. The CDR3 consists of 16 residues. The DNA for the CDR3 is TGTGCCAGCAGCGTAGAGGCCAGGGGGACGGATTCACCCCTCCACTTT. It is translated as CASSVEARGTDSPLHF. Variable domain in full (rest from reference TRBV9 and TRBJ1-6): DSGVTQTPKHLITATGQRVTLRCSPRSGDLSVYWYQQSLDQGLQFLIQYYNGEERAKGNILERFSAQQFPDLHSELNLSSLELGDSALYFCASSVEARGTDSPLHFGNGTRLTVT.

This clonotype was seen ten or more times. The chain carries TRBV9 and TRBJ1-6, with 8 nucleotides matching TRBD1. The ends lost 4 bases at V and 7 bases at J; junction bases unmatched: 7. The CDR3 contains 15 residues. Germline CDR1 and CDR2: SGDLS and YYNGEE. The CDR3 spells CASSLTDRENSPLHF. Written as DNA, the CDR3 is TGTGCCAGCAGCCTCACGGACAGGGAAAATTCACCCCTCCACTTT.

In its sample, this clonotype is medium-sized. This rearrangement joins TRBV9 to TRBJ2-1; the D is unclear. The germline V and J ends were trimmed by 0 bases and 7 bases, with 11 bases remaining between them. This CDR3 is built from 14 residues. Germline assignment: CDR1 SGDLS and CDR2 YYNGEE. CDR3 protein: CASSVEPSSNEQFF. Here the CDR3 DNA reads TGTGCCAGCAGCGTAGAACCCTCGAGTAATGAGCAGTTCTTC.

The chain carries TRBV9 and TRBJ1-2; D possibly corresponds to TRBD1 (6 bases). This CDR3 spans 16 amino acids. V was clipped by 0 bases and J by 2 bases, with 14 bases between them. Germline lookup yields CDR1 SGDLS and CDR2 YYNGEE. This chain's CDR3 is CASSVGIGQLNYGYTF. In DNA form, the CDR3 reads TGTGCCAGCAGCGTAGGAATTGGACAGCTAAACTATGGCTACACCTTC. Combining the CDR3 with reference TRBV9 and TRBJ1-2 gives the whole variable domain DSGVTQTPKHLITATGQRVTLRCSPRSGDLSVYWYQQSLDQGLQFLIQYYNGEERAKGNILERFSAQQFPDLHSELNLSSLELGDSALYFCASSVGIGQLNYGYTFGSGTRLTVV.

This clonotype was seen repeatedly, ten times or more. The V and J genes are TRBV9 and TRBJ1-1, with a possible D match to TRBD1 (5 bases). Per germline, CDR1 SGDLS and CDR2 YYNGEE. The V end was cut by 0 bases, the J end by 1 base, with 13 bases between. The CDR3 is 16 amino acids. In nucleotides, the CDR3 is TGTGCCAGCAGCGTAGACCCCTCCCAGGGGAACACTGAAGCTTTCTTT. The encoded protein is CASSVDPSQGNTEAFF.

This clonotype was seen repeatedly, ten times or more. The chain employs TRBV9 and TRBJ2-1; D remains ambiguous. The CDR3 runs 15 residues. Germline V CDR1 and CDR2: SGDLS, YYNGEE. Trimming pared 4 bases from V and 3 bases from J, leaving 14 bases between. In DNA, the CDR3 is TGTGCCAGCAGCTTCTGGGATGGTGACTACAATGAGCAGTTCTTC. Protein: CASSFWDGDYNEQFF.

This chain links TRBV9 with TRBJ2-1, with TRBD2 identical over 14 bases. Trimming cost V 0 bases and J 8 bases; bases outside gene matches: 7. The germline V gene encodes CDR1 SGDLS and CDR2 YYNGEE. The CDR3 runs to 17 residues. The CDR3 sequence is CASSVGGLAGARDEQFF. The CDR3 DNA sequence: TGTGCCAGCAGCGTAGGGGGACTAGCGGGAGCTCGGGATGAGCAGTTCTTC.

This clonotype was counted ten times or more. The genes are TRBV9 and TRBJ2-2; no reliable D call. CDR1 SGDLS and CDR2 YYNGEE come from the germline V gene. With 4 bases removed from V and 1 base from J, the gap between germline ends came to 11 bases. The CDR3 is 15 residues long. The CDR3 loop is CASSTPSGNTGELFF. CDR3 nucleotides: TGTGCCAGCAGCACCCCATCCGGGAACACCGGGGAGCTGTTTTTT.

This clonotype was seen more than once but under ten times. The chain joins TRBV9 to TRBJ2-2; TRBD1 matches at 9 bases. The J segment lost 7 bases and the V segment lost 4 bases, leaving 8 bases of the junction unmatched. The CDR3 spans 15 residues. Germline lookup yields CDR1 SGDLS and CDR2 YYNGEE. The CDR3 loop reads CASSRTGGAIGELFF. The CDR3 DNA follows: TGTGCCAGCAGCCGTACAGGGGGCGCAATCGGGGAGCTGTTTTTT.

This clonotype was seen repeatedly, ten times or more. CDR3 DNA: TGTGCCAGCAGCAATTGGTGGTCGAACACCGGGGAGCTGTTTTTT. It translates to CASSNWWSNTGELFF. V gene TRBV21-1 combines with J gene TRBJ2-2. TRBV21-1 is shown as a pseudogene. This CDR3 spans 15 amino acids.

This chain links TRBV9 with TRBJ2-5, with D unresolved. Looked up from germline, CDR1 is SGDLS and CDR2 is YYNGEE. The CDR3 covers 14 residues. The V end was cut by 4 bases, the J end by 2 bases, with 12 bases between. In nucleotides, the CDR3 is TGTGCCAGCAGCCCCTTGGACCGGCAAGAGACCCAGTACTTC. Amino acids: CASSPLDRQETQYF.

The sample holds many counts of this clonotype. The chain employs TRBV9 and TRBJ1-1; no definite D call. Germline assignment: CDR1 SGDLS and CDR2 YYNGEE. Between the trimmed V and J ends, which lost 1 base and 4 bases, there was a span of 14 bases. The CDR3 runs to 15 residues. CDR3 bases: TGTGCCAGCAGCGTAAACCCGGGTTGGGGCACTGAAGCTTTCTTT. The encoded protein is CASSVNPGWGTEAFF.

This clonotype is termed medium-sized. J is TRBJ2-3 and V is TRBV9; 9 bases match TRBD2. Germline V gives CDR1 SGDLS, CDR2 YYNGEE. Trimming removed 4 bases from V and 3 bases from J; junction bases left unmatched: 9. The CDR3 extends over 16 amino acids. DNA of the CDR3: TGTGCCAGCAGCTCCCGGATAGCGGGAGCGACAGATACGCAGTATTTT. Amino acids: CASSSRIAGATDTQYF.

This clonotype came up a few times. This sequence joins TRBV9 and TRBJ2-5, with 10 bases that match TRBD2. Germline V gives CDR1 SGDLS, CDR2 YYNGEE. The trim removed 0 bases at V and 2 bases at J, leaving 10 bases unmatched. The CDR3 is made up of 18 amino acids. The CDR3 protein is CASSVGASGGIWQETQYF. The CDR3 DNA reads TGTGCCAGCAGCGTAGGAGCTAGCGGGGGAATCTGGCAAGAGACCCAGTACTTC.